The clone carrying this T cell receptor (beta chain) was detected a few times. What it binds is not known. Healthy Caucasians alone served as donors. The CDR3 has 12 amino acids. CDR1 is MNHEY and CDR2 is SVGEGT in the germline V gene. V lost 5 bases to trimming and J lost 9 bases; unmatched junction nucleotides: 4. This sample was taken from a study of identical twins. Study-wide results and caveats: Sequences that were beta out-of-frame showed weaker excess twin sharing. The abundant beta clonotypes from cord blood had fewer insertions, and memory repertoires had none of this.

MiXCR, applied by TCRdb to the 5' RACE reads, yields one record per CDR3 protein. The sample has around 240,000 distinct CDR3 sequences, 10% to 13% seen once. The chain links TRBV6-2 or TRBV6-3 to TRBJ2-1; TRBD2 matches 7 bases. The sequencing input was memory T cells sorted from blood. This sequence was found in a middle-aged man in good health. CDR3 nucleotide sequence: TGTGCCAGCAGTACCCAGCGGGGTGAGCAGTTCTTC. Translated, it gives CASSTQRGEQFF.